Reported below is one TCR beta chain. V shed 1 base and J shed 2 bases, with 11 bases lying between them. The CDR3 contains 15 residues. Germline lookup yields CDR1 LGHNA and CDR2 YSLEER. Profiling relied on immunoSEQ multiplex PCR, and the TCRdb table lists in-frame clones only, not all of them. The repertoire holds over 65,000 clones, 91% seen once, with around 2% in the top ten. The sample originates from a study of T cell changes during pregnancy in multiple sclerosis. The V and J genes are TRBV4-3 and TRBJ1-1; D may be TRBD1 (5 bases). The sequence derives from a female donor in good health, enrolled as a control in a pregnancy study. The sample consisted of peripheral blood, taken in the first trimester of pregnancy. The CDR3 DNA reads as TGCGCCAGCAGCCAAGGCCCGGGACTAAACACTGAAGCTTTCTTT. Translation gives CASSQGPGLNTEAFF.